Listed below are T cell receptor beta chains from one sample, sequenced in a study of long-term antiretroviral therapy in people with HIV. Produced via immunoSEQ multiplex PCR; TCRdb's table is partial and in-frame only. The sample lists fewer than 6,500 clones; around 78% were seen once. Sample: unsorted PBMCs, taken 1.8 years before starting antiretroviral therapy. The origin of the receptors is a man in his forties with HIV. Each CDR3 is given with its conserved first and last residue. A D gene is named only where the DNA matches it firmly. The listing skips clone size in some rows; elsewhere it reads once, few, many or a size class.

d_call j_call clone_size v_call cdr3_nt cdr3_aa
TRBD2 TRBJ2-7 . TRBV10-3 TGTGCCATCGGGGAGGGGACCTCCTACGAGCAGTACTTC CAIGEGTSYEQYF
. TRBJ2-3 . TRBV4-3 TGCGCCAGCAGCCCCGATAGGGACACAGATACGCAGTATTTT CASSPDRDTDTQYF
. TRBJ1-1 . TRBV25-1 TGTGCCAGCAGTGAATCATTGAACACTGAAGCTTTCTTT CASSESLNTEAFF
TRBD1 TRBJ2-2 . TRBV7-8 TGTGCCAGCAGCCCCGGGACAGAGGCCACCGGGGAGCTGTTTTTT CASSPGTEATGELFF
. TRBJ1-2 few TRBV5-6 TGTGCCAGCAGCTTAGGGGCTGCCTCCTATGGCTACACCTTC CASSLGAASYGYTF
. TRBJ2-6 . TRBV13 TGTGCCAGCAGCTTAGTAGGGGCCAACGTCCTGACTTTC CASSLVGANVLTF
. TRBJ2-1 . TRBV27 TGTGCCAGCAGTCTTTCAGGAGACTACAATGAGCAGTTCTTC CASSLSGDYNEQFF
TRBD1 TRBJ1-2 . TRBV6-6 TGTGCCAGCAGCGCTCGGGGGACAGTTAACTATGGCTACACCTTC CASSARGTVNYGYTF
. TRBJ2-7 . TRBV15 TGTGCCACCAGCAGTTCCCTGGGGAGCTCCTACGAGCAGTACTTC CATSSSLGSSYEQYF
. TRBJ2-6 . TRBV18 TGTGCCAGCTCCACCCGGGGGGCCAACGTCCTGACTTTC CASSTRGANVLTF
. TRBJ2-2 . TRBV6-5 TGTGCCAGCAGTTACTCGCCGGGGAGCGGGGAGCTGTTTTTT CASSYSPGSGELFF
TRBD2 TRBJ2-1 once TRBV5-5 TGTGCCAGCAGCTCTCGCGGGGAGGGACACAATGAGCAGTTCTTC CASSSRGEGHNEQFF
. TRBJ2-1 . TRBV20-1 TGCAGTGCTCCCCCGTCTGGGGAGCAGTTCTTC CSAPPSGEQFF
. TRBJ2-7 once TRBV30 TGTGCCTGGAGTGCAAGCGGGCCCTACGAGCAGTACTTC CAWSASGPYEQYF
TRBD2 TRBJ2-7 once TRBV28 TGTGCCAGCAGCCATGCGCTAGCGGGCCCTCCGGGCGAGCAGTACTTC CASSHALAGPPGEQYF
TRBD2 TRBJ2-7 . TRBV6-5 TGTGCCAGCAGTTACACTAGCGGAGGCTCCTACGAGCAGTACTTC CASSYTSGGSYEQYF
. TRBJ1-5 . TRBV19 TGTGCCAGTAGTATAGAAATCCTGGAGGAAACATTTAGCAATCAGCCCCAGCATTTT CASSIEILEETFSNQPQHF
. TRBJ1-4 . TRBV5-4 TGTGCCAGCAGCGGGGGTTGGAGCAAGGAAGAAAAACTGTTTTTT CASSGGWSKEEKLFF
TRBD1 TRBJ2-2 . TRBV7-3 TGTGCCAGCAGCTTATCACTTTCGCGTACAGGGGTCACCGGGGAGCTGTTTTTT CASSLSLSRTGVTGELFF
TRBD2 TRBJ2-7 medium-sized TRBV4-1 TGCGCCAGCAGCTTTCTTACTAGCGGGGCCTACGAGCAGTACTTC CASSFLTSGAYEQYF
. TRBJ1-2 . TRBV2 TGTGCCAGCAGTGAAGCGGGCAGGGCTGAAGGCTACACCTTC CASSEAGRAEGYTF
. TRBJ2-2 . TRBV27 TGTGCCAGCAGTTTACGGGCCACCGGGGAGCTGTTTTTT CASSLRATGELFF
. TRBJ1-5 . TRBV4-1 TGCGCCAGCAGCCAAGATCTGGGAAATCAGCCCCAGCATTTT CASSQDLGNQPQHF
TRBD2 TRBJ2-1 . TRBV27 TGTGCCAGCAGTTCCCTGACCGGGACTAGGGTACTGGGTGAGCAGTTCTTC CASSSLTGTRVLGEQFF
. TRBJ1-1 . TRBV28 TGTGCCAGCAGTCCCGAGAAGGGGCCGATGAACACTGAAGCTTTCTTT CASSPEKGPMNTEAFF
. TRBJ1-2 . TRBV7-2 TGTGCCAGCAGCTTATTAGTCAATGGCTACACCTTC CASSLLVNGYTF
. TRBJ1-1 . TRBV4-1 TGCGCCAGCAGCCAAGATCCCCTGCCGACAGCGGGAGCTTTCTTT CASSQDPLPTAGAFF
. TRBJ2-2 once TRBV6-4 TGTGCCAGCAGTGAATTCTCAGGACTGGTCGGGGAGCTGTTTTTT CASSEFSGLVGELFF
. TRBJ2-1 . TRBV27 TGTGCCAGCAGACGCCTCGGAGAGCCCTACAATGAGCAGTTCTTC CASRRLGEPYNEQFF
. TRBJ1-4 . TRBV5-6 TGTGCCAGCAGCTTGTCAAGGAGAACAACTAATGAAAAACTGTTTTTT CASSLSRRTTNEKLFF
. TRBJ2-2 . TRBV12-5 TGTGCTAGTGGTCCTGATGCGAACGGGGAGCTGTTTTTT CASGPDANGELFF
. TRBJ2-3 . TRBV11-3 TGTGCCAGCAGCTTAGGGGGGGATACGCAGTATTTT CASSLGGDTQYF
. TRBJ2-7 . TRBV13 TGTGCCAGCAGCCTTGCCGGGCCCTCCTACGAGCAGTACTTC CASSLAGPSYEQYF
. TRBJ2-7 once TRBV7-6 TGTGCCAGCAGCTTAGCGGTGCGGGACTCCGAGCAGTACTTC CASSLAVRDSEQYF
. TRBJ2-7 . TRBV6-1 TGTGCCAGCAACCGACGGACAGTGGATACAAGGGTGCAGTACTTC CASNRRTVDTRVQYF
. TRBJ1-3 . TRBV11-2 TGTGCCAGCAGCTTAGTCCCTCGACGGTATGGAAACACCATATATTTT CASSLVPRRYGNTIYF
TRBD2 TRBJ2-5 . TRBV4-3 TGCGCCAGCAGCCAAGATCGGGGACTAGCGGGAGGGGTTCCAGAGACCCAGTACTTC CASSQDRGLAGGVPETQYF
. TRBJ1-4 . TRBV2 TGTGCCAGCAATCCTATCAGGGGTGAAAAACTGTTTTTT CASNPIRGEKLFF